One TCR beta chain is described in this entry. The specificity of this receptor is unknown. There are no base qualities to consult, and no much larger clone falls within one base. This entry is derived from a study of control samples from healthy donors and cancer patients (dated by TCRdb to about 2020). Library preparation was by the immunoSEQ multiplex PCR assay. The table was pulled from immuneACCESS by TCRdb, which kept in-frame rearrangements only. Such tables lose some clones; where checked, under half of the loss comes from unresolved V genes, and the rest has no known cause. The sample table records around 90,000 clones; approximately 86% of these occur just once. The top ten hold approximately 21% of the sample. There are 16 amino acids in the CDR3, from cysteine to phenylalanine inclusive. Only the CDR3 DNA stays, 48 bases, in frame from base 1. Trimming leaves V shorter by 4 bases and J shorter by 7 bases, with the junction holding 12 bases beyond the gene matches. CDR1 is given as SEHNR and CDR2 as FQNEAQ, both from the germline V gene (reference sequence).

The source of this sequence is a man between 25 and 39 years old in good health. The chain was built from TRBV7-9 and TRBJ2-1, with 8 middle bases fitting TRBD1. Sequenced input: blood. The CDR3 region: CASSSWQTGTGNEQFF. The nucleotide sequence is TGTGCCAGCAGCTCTTGGCAAACCGGGACAGGAAATGAGCAGTTCTTC.